The entry below describes one T cell receptor beta chain. Measured with immunoSEQ multiplex PCR; TCRdb has only the in-frame clones, and not every one. Found here are 140,000 to 150,000 clones, around 86% of them singletons; the top ten hold roughly 10%. This sample was included in a study of blood T cell repertoires in COVID-19. Germline CDR1 is SNHLY and CDR2 is FYNNEI. The CDR3 is made up of 15 amino acids. V was cut by 7 bases and J by 1 base, with 13 bases left in between. The chain recombines TRBV2 with TRBJ1-4; possible D gene TRBD1, 5 bases. What was sequenced was PBMCs or T cells enriched from blood (not recorded which). This TCR derives from a man in his sixties who had recovered from COVID-19. The CDR3, as DNA: TGTGCCAGCATGGATGGGGGAGGAACTAATGAAAAACTGTTTTTT. Translating gives CASMDGGGTNEKLFF.